The entry that follows covers one TCR beta chain sequence. The data originate from a study of blood T cell repertoires in COVID-19. Profiled with immunoSEQ multiplex PCR; TCRdb holds only in-frame clones, not every one. The profile shows about 120,000 clones, around 85% of them singletons. CDR3 length: 17 residues. Germline V CDR1 and CDR2: LGHNA, YSLEER. V shed 0 bases and J 9 bases; nucleotides not matched to a gene: 14. Sequencing was performed on peripheral blood. The sequence was collected from a man aged 55 to 69 with acute or convalescent COVID-19. The chain combines TRBV4-3 with TRBJ2-3; 8 bases map to TRBD2. Written as DNA, the CDR3 is TGCGCCAGCAGCCAAGAATTGAGGGGCAGCGGGAGAGGGACGCAGTATTTT. Translating it yields CASSQELRGSGRGTQYF.